One and the same sample provided the 5 T cell receptor beta chains below, sequenced in a study of blood T cell repertoires in COVID-19. Profiled with immunoSEQ multiplex PCR; TCRdb holds only in-frame clones, not every one. The data show hundreds of thousands of clones, with roughly 79% seen just once and around 7.2% held by the top ten. Material: peripheral blood. Source of these receptors: a woman aged 80 or over with COVID-19, enrolled during active disease.

V gene TRBV28 combines with J gene TRBJ2-1; possibly TRBD2 for D (8 bases). Trimming removed 10 bases from V and 7 bases from J, with 20 bases in between. The CDR3 runs 14 residues. Germline CDR1 is MDHEN and CDR2 is SYDVKM. The CDR3 loop reads CATREGAEWNEQFF. The CDR3 region has the DNA TGTGCCACCCGGGAGGGGGCGGAATGGAATGAGCAGTTCTTC.

The chain employs TRBV11-2 and TRBJ2-1; the match to TRBD1 covers 9 bases. This CDR3 has 17 residues. CDR1 and CDR2 from the germline V gene are SGHAT and FQNNGV. V gave up 3 bases and J gave up 7 bases; unmatched junction bases: 13. For the CDR3, the DNA is TGTGCCAGCAGCTTTAGTTCGCTAGGACAGGGGAGGAATGAGCAGTTCTTC. It yields the protein CASSFSSLGQGRNEQFF.

This clone was seen once. The chain couples TRBV19 to TRBJ2-2; TRBD2 might be the D (5 bases). Germline V gene sequence: CDR1 LNHDA, CDR2 SQIVND (reference sequence). The CDR3 totals 16 residues. The V end lost 5 bases, the J end lost 6 bases, and 19 bases lay between the germline ends. The CDR3 DNA reads as TGTGCCAGTAGTCCTCGACTAAACCTCTCACCCGGGGAGCTGTTTTTT. Amino acids: CASSPRLNLSPGELFF. The full variable domain, with the rest looked up from reference TRBV19 and TRBJ2-2, is DGGITQSPKYLFRKEGQNVTLSCEQNLNHDAMYWYRQDPGQGLRLIYYSQIVNDFQKGDIAEGYSVSREKKESFPLTVTSAQKNPTAFYLCASSPRLNLSPGELFFGEGSRLTVL.

The chain carries TRBV3-1 (or the pseudogene TRBV3-2) and TRBJ1-1; TRBD1 is a possible D gene (5 bases). CDR1 LGHDT and CDR2 YNNKEL come from the germline V gene (reference sequence). CDR3 length equals 15 residues. Trimming removed 0 bases at V and 8 bases at J, with 16 bases between. DNA of the CDR3: TGTGCCAGCAGCCAAGACGCGGTCCGATCAGGGGAAGCTTTCTTT. The encoded protein is CASSQDAVRSGEAFF.

The chain is built from TRBV27 and TRBJ2-5; TRBD1 aligns across 7 bases. Germline lookup yields CDR1 MNHEY and CDR2 SMNVEV (reference sequence). Germline trimming cut 7 bases from V and 2 bases from J; bases unmatched to any gene: 19. The CDR3 extends over 18 amino acids. Here the CDR3 DNA reads TGTGCCAGCACCCCTCCCCTCCCTTCAGGGGGAGTGCAAGAGACCCAGTACTTC. As protein: CASTPPLPSGGVQETQYF.